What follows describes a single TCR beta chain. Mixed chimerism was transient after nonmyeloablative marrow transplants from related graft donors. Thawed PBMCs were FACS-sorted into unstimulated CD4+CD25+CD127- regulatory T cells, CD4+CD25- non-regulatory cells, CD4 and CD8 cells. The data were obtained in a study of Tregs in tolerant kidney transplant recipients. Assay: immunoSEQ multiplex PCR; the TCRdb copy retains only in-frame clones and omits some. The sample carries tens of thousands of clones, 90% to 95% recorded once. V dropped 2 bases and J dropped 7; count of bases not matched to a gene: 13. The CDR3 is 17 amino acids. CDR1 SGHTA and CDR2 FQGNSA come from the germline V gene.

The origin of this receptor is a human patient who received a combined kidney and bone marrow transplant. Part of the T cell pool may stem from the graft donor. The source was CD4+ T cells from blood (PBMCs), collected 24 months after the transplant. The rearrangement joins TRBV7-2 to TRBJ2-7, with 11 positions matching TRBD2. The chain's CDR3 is CASSLFPTSGSLSEQYF. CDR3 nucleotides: TGTGCCAGCAGCTTATTCCCCACTAGCGGGAGTTTGTCGGAGCAGTACTTC.